One and the same sample provided the 8 T cell receptor beta chains below, sequenced in a study of T cells in Graves' hyperthyroidism and ophthalmopathy (dated by TCRdb to between 2017 and 2020). Receptor libraries were prepared by multiplex PCR. Instrument on record: Illumina HiSeq 2000. TCR beta CDR3 regions were amplified from RNA transcripts. The first round of RT-PCR for the TCR CDR3 was performed with the HTBI primer set and the Qiagen OneStep RT-PCR kit. TCRdb trimmed public reads at Q25 via fastp, called clones via MiXCR and kept in-frame beta chains. Rows merge per CDR3 protein into single entries with the most common DNA and genes. The sample profile shows 350,000 to 400,000 distinct CDR3 sequences; approximately 15% of them were found once. About 33% of the sample is taken by the ten largest. Input material: blood. The receptors shown here come from a woman aged 25 to 39 with Graves' hyperthyroidism.

This clonotype was seen only a few times. The J gene is TRBJ2-1, the V gene TRBV20-1, with D possibly matching TRBD2 (6 bases). The CDR3 spans 13 residues. In germline, CDR1 is DFQATT, CDR2 SNEGSKA (reference sequence). Trimming shortened V by 6 bases and J by 3 bases, and 12 bases separated the two germline ends. This chain's CDR3 is CSALLTSYNEQFF. The CDR3 nucleotides read TGCAGTGCCCTCCTGACTAGCTACAATGAGCAGTTCTTC.

This clonotype was seen a handful of times. The chain links TRBV18 to TRBJ2-3, with TRBD1 matching 8 bases. Germline V gene sequence: CDR1 KGHSH, CDR2 LQKENI. V shed 2 bases, J shed 2 bases, and the junction held 9 bases outside the gene matches. The CDR3 covers 17 residues. The CDR3: CASSPLGTGRPTDTQYF. As DNA, the CDR3 is TGTGCCAGCTCACCATTAGGGACAGGTCGACCCACAGATACGCAGTATTTT.

The chain combines TRBV20-1 with TRBJ2-7, with D perhaps assigned TRBD1 or TRBD2 (5 bases each). The germline V gene encodes CDR1 DFQATT and CDR2 SNEGSKA (reference sequence). Trimming stripped 7 bases from V and 6 bases from J, with 19 bases between. The CDR3 loop spans 13 amino acids. CDR3 sequence reads: CSGSWGITCEQYF. CDR3 in DNA: TGCAGTGGTAGCTGGGGGATTACCTGCGAGCAGTACTTC.

The J gene is TRBJ2-5, the V gene TRBV19; TRBD1 matches 7 bases. V lost 3 bases to trimming and J lost 4 bases; unmatched junction nucleotides: 11. CDR3 length: 16 residues. Germline CDR1 LNHDA, CDR2 SQIVND (reference sequence). CDR3 loop: CASSIGSRGNRETQYF. The CDR3 DNA follows: TGTGCCAGTAGTATCGGGTCCAGGGGGAATCGAGAGACCCAGTACTTC. The variable domain in full, with the rest retrieved from reference TRBV19 and TRBJ2-5, is DGGITQSPKYLFRKEGQNVTLSCEQNLNHDAMYWYRQDPGQGLRLIYYSQIVNDFQKGDIAEGYSVSREKKESFPLTVTSAQKNPTAFYLCASSIGSRGNRETQYFGPGTRLLVL.

This clonotype was counted only a few times. CDR3 protein: CSANRLAGGIYEQYF. In DNA, the CDR3 is TGCAGTGCTAACCGACTAGCGGGAGGGATCTACGAGCAGTACTTC. The chain combines TRBV20-1 with TRBJ2-7; 14 bases are a match to TRBD2. CDR1 and CDR2 (germline): DFQATT, SNEGSKA (reference sequence). This CDR3 is 15 amino acids long. V shed 4 bases, J shed 3 bases, and the junction held 5 bases outside the gene matches.

The chain recombines TRBV28 with TRBJ1-5, with D unclear. CDR1 is MDHEN, CDR2 SYDVKM, per germline. The CDR3 has 14 amino acids. Trimming shortened V by 1 base and J by 5 bases, and 9 bases separated the two germline ends. The CDR3 coding sequence is TGTGCCAGCAGTTTATTAAGCCCAGATCAGCCCCAGCATTTT. This gives the protein CASSLLSPDQPQHF.

V usage is TRBV29-1 and J usage is TRBJ2-7; 9 bases are shared with TRBD2. Germline values: CDR1 SQVTM, CDR2 ANQGSEA. V dropped 3 bases and J dropped 3; count of bases not matched to a gene: 3. CDR3 size: 13 residues. The CDR3 is CSVEAAGGYEQYF. The CDR3 DNA follows: TGCAGCGTTGAGGCAGCGGGAGGCTACGAGCAGTACTTC.

This clonotype was picked up many times. V and J are TRBV18 and TRBJ2-7; possibly TRBD1 for D (6 bases). The germline CDR1 and CDR2 sequences are KGHSH and LQKENI. The CDR3 runs to 13 residues. Trimming pared 4 bases from V and 2 bases from J, leaving 9 bases between. The CDR3 is CASSLQGTYEQYF. The CDR3 DNA reads as TGTGCCAGCTCACTTCAGGGGACCTACGAGCAGTACTTC.